This is a list of T cell receptor beta chains from one sample in a study of T cell responses to AZD1222 COVID-19 vaccine. Here immunoSEQ multiplex PCR was the method, and the copy in TCRdb shows in-frame clones only, minus some. The sample carries about 100,000 clones, around 87% recorded once. The specimen was peripheral blood, collected 28 days after the second AZD1222 dose. These receptors were collected from an adult who received the AZD1222 COVID-19 vaccine. CDR3s include the opening cysteine and the closing phenylalanine or tryptophan. A D gene is named only where the DNA matches it firmly.

v_call,j_call,d_call,cdr3_aa,cdr3_nt
TRBV6-5,TRBJ2-5,-,CASSYSQGRETQYF,TGTGCCAGCAGTTACTCTCAGGGGCGGGAGACCCAGTACTTC
TRBV11-3,TRBJ2-1,-,CASSSRGGESSYNEQFF,TGTGCCAGCAGCTCCCGAGGGGGGGAGAGCTCCTACAATGAGCAGTTCTTC
TRBV21-1,TRBJ1-5,-,CASSQSGERVSNQPQHF,TGTGCCAGCAGTCAAAGTGGGGAGCGAGTCAGCAATCAGCCCCAGCATTTT
TRBV7-7,TRBJ2-1,TRBD2,CASSLRASGPPNEQFF,TGTGCTAGCAGCTTACGGGCTAGCGGCCCTCCCAATGAGCAGTTCTTC
TRBV7-9,TRBJ2-5,TRBD2,CASSYIAGGQETQYF,TGTGCCAGCAGCTATATAGCGGGGGGACAAGAGACCCAGTACTTC
TRBV2,TRBJ2-7,-,CASRPIRNYEQYF,TGTGCCAGCAGACCGATCAGGAACTACGAGCAGTACTTC
TRBV27,TRBJ2-1,TRBD1,CASSHRDREYNEQFF,TGTGCCAGCAGCCACCGGGACAGGGAGTACAATGAGCAGTTCTTC
TRBV7-9,TRBJ2-4,-,CASSSRGAQNIQYF,TGTGCCAGCAGCTCACGAGGGGCGCAAAACATTCAGTACTTC
TRBV6-4,TRBJ2-2,-,CASSVGGTRGELFF,TGTGCCAGCAGTGTTGGAGGGACTCGCGGGGAGCTGTTTTTT
TRBV6-5,TRBJ1-1,-,CASTALLTSEAFF,TGTGCCAGCACGGCCCTACTGACGAGTGAAGCTTTCTTT
TRBV5-1,TRBJ2-3,TRBD2,CASSSGLAGGTPRTDTQYF,TGCGCCAGCAGCTCCGGACTAGCGGGGGGCACACCCCGCACAGATACGCAGTATTTT
TRBV5-1,TRBJ2-7,-,CASSLDGTAYEQYF,TGCGCCAGCAGCTTGGATGGCACAGCCTACGAGCAGTACTTC
TRBV28,TRBJ2-7,TRBD1,CASSLSGQGQDEQYF,TGTGCCAGCAGTTTGTCAGGACAGGGACAGGATGAGCAGTACTTC
TRBV5-4,TRBJ2-3,-,CASSFPTGSTDTQYF,TGTGCCAGCAGCTTTCCCACGGGGAGCACAGATACGCAGTATTTT
TRBV4-3,TRBJ2-5,-,CASSQDHGGWETQYF,TGCGCCAGCAGCCAAGATCACGGGGGTTGGGAGACCCAGTACTTC